This T cell receptor (beta chain) was found in a study of shared clonotypes between healthy human individuals. Whole-study findings and limits: Sharing across four donors was highest in naive CD4 (roughly 5%) and lowest in memory CD8 (around 0.4%).

In regard to this clone: The antigen remains undetermined.

Donors were healthy HIV-negative adults without recently reported acute infections or vaccinations. Data came from immunoSEQ multiplex PCR; TCRdb stores just in-frame clones and leaves some out. The table shows under 550,000 clones, with 90% to 96% occurring only once. Germline V gene lookup returns CDR1 MDHEN and CDR2 SYDVKM. The CDR3 contains 16 residues. V lost 8 bases and J lost 0, with 19 bases in between. The clonotype was recovered from a woman between 25 and 40 years old in good health. The sequenced sample was naive CD4+ T cells sorted from blood. Stated subset: CD45RA+ positively selected. This sequence joins TRBV28 and TRBJ1-1; possible D gene TRBD1, 6 bases. CDR3 DNA sequence: TGTGCCAGCTCCATAGGGGGGGCTGTCCTGAACACTGAAGCTTTCTTT. It encodes CASSIGGAVLNTEAFF.